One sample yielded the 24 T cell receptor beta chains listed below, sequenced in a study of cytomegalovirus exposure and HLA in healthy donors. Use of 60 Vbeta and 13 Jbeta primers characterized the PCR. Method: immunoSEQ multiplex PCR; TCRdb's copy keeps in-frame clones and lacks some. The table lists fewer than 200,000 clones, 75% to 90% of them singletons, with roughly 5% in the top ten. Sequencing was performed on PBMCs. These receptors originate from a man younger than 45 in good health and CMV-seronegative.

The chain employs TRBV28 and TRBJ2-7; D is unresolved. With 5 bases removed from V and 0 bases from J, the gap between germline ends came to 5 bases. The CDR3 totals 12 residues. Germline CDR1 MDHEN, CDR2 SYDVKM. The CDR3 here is CASSRYSYEQYF. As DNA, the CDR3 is TGTGCCAGCAGTCGCTACTCCTACGAGCAGTACTTC.

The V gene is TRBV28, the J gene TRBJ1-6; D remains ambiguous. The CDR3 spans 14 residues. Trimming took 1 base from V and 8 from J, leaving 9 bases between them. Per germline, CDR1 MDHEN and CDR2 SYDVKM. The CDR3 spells CASSLFEDDSPLHF. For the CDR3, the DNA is TGTGCCAGCAGTTTATTCGAGGATGATTCACCCCTCCACTTT.

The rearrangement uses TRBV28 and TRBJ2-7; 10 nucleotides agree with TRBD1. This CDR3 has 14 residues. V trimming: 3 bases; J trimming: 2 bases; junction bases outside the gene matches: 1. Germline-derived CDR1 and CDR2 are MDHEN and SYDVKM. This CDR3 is CASSLTGGAYEQYF. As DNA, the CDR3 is TGTGCCAGCAGTTTGACAGGGGGCGCCTACGAGCAGTACTTC.

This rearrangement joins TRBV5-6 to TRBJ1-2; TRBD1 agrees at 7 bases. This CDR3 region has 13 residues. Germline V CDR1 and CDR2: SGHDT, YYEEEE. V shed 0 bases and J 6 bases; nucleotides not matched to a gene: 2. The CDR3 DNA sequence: TGTGCCAGCAGCTTGGCAGGGGGAGATGGCTACACCTTC. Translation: CASSLAGGDGYTF.

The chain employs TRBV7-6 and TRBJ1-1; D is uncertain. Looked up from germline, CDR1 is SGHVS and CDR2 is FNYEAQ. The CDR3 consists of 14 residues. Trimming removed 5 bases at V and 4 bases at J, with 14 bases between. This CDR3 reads CASSDPEVGTEAFF. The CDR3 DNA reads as TGTGCCAGCAGCGACCCCGAGGTAGGCACTGAAGCTTTCTTT.

In DNA form, the CDR3 reads TGTGCCAGCTCACCACTCCCCGGACATCCGAACACTGAAGCTTTCTTT. It codes for CASSPLPGHPNTEAFF. V is TRBV18 and J is TRBJ1-1; tentatively, D is TRBD1 (5 bases). Germline CDR1 is KGHSH and CDR2 is LQKENI. CDR3 length: 16 residues. Trimming took off 1 base at V and 1 base at J, with 13 bases between the two ends.

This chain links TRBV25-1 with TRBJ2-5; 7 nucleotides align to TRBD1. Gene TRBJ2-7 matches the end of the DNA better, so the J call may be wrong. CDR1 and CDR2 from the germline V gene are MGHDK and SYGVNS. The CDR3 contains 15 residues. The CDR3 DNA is TGTGCCAGCAGTGTGGCCCAGGGGGTAATATACGAGCAGTACTTC. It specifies CASSVAQGVIYEQYF.

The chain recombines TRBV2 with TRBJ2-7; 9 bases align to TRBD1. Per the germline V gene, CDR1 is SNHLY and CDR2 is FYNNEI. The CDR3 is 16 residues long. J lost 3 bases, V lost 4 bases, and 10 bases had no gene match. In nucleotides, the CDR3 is TGTGCCAGCAGTGGTTCTCTCGGGACAGGGTTCTACGAGCAGTACTTC. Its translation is CASSGSLGTGFYEQYF.

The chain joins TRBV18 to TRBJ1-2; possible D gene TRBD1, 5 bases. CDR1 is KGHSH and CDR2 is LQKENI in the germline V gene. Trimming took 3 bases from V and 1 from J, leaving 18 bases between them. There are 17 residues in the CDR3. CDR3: CASSPERQILLNYGYTF. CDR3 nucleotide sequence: TGTGCCAGCTCACCGGAAAGACAGATTCTGCTTAACTATGGCTACACCTTC.

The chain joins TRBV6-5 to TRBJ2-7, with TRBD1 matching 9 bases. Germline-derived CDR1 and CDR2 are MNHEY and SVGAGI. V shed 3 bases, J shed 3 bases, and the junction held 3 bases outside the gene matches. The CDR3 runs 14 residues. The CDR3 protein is CASSYTGGGYEQYF. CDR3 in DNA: TGTGCCAGCAGTTATACAGGGGGCGGCTACGAGCAGTACTTC.

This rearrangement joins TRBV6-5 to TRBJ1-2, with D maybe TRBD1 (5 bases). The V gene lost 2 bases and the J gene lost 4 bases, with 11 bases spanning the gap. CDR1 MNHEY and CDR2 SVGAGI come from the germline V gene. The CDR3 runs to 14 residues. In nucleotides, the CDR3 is TGTGCCAGCAGTTACGACAGAGATCCCTATGGCTACACCTTC. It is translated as CASSYDRDPYGYTF.

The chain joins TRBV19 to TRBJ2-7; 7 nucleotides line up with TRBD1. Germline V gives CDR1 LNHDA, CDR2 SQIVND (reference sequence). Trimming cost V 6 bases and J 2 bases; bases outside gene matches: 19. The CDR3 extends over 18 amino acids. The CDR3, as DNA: TGTGCCAGTAGCCCAGACAGGGCGACAAATTGGATCCCCTACGAGCAGTACTTC. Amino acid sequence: CASSPDRATNWIPYEQYF.

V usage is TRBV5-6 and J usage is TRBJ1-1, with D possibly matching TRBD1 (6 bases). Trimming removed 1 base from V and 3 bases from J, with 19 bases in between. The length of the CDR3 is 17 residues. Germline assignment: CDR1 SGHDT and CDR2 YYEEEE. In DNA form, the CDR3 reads TGTGCCAGCAGCTTGAGGGGGGGGATGTTGGTAGACACTGAAGCTTTCTTT. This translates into CASSLRGGMLVDTEAFF.

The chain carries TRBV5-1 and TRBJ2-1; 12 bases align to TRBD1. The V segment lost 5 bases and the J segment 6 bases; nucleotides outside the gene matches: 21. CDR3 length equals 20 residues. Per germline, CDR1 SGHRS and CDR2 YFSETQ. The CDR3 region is CASSLPQWDRGLFSLNEQFF. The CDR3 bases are TGCGCCAGCAGTCTGCCCCAGTGGGACAGGGGGCTATTTTCTCTCAATGAGCAGTTCTTC.

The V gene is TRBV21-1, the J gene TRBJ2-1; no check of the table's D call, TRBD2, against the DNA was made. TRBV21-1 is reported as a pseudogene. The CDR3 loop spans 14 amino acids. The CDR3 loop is CASSVRSRYNEQFF. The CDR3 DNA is TGTGCCAGCAGCGTCCGGTCTAGGTACAATGAGCAGTTCTTC.

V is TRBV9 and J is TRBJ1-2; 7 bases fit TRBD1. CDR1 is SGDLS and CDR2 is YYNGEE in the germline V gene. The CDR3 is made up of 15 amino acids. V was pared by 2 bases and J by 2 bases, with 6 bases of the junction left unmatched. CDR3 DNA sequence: TGTGCCAGCAGCGTCCAGACAGGGCGGAACTATGGCTACACCTTC. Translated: CASSVQTGRNYGYTF.

CDR3 sequence (DNA): TGTGCCTGGAGCGGGGAGTCCTCCACAGATACGCAGTATTTT. Its protein is CAWSGESSTDTQYF. The chain employs TRBV30 and TRBJ2-3; a possible D gene is TRBD2 (5 bases). The V end lost 3 bases, the J end lost 2 bases, and 12 bases lay between the germline ends. This CDR3 contains 14 residues. Germline V gene lookup returns CDR1 GTSNPN and CDR2 SVGIG (reference sequence).

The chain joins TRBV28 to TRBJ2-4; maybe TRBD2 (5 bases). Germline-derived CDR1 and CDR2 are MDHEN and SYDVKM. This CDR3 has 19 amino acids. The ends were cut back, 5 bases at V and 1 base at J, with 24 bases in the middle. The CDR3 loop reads CASSPIARGVELAKNIQYF. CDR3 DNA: TGTGCCAGCAGTCCGATAGCGAGAGGTGTTGAGTTGGCCAAAAACATTCAGTACTTC.

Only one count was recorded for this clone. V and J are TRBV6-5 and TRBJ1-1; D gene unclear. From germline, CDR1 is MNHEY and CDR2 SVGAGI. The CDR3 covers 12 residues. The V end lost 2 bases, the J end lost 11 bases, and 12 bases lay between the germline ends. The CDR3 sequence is CASSYERLSAFF. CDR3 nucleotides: TGTGCCAGCAGTTACGAAAGGCTTAGCGCTTTCTTT.

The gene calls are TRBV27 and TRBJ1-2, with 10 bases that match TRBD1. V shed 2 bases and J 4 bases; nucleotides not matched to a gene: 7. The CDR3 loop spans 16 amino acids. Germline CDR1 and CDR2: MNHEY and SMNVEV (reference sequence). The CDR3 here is CASSLVQGQGFYGYTF. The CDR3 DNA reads TGTGCCAGCAGTTTAGTCCAGGGACAGGGGTTCTATGGCTACACCTTC.

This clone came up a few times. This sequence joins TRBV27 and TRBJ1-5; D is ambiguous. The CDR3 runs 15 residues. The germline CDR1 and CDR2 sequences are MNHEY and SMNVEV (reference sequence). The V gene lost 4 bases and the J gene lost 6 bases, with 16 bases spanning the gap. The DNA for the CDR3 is TGTGCCAGCAGTTCCCTTCTGACACCTCGTCAGCCCCAGCATTTT. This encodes CASSSLLTPRQPQHF.

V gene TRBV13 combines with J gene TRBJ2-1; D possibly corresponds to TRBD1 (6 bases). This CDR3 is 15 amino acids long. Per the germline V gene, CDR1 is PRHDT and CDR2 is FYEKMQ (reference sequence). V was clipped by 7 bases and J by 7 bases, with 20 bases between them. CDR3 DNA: TGTGCCAGCACCCTGAGGGGGTCTTATGGTAATGAGCAGTTCTTC. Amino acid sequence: CASTLRGSYGNEQFF. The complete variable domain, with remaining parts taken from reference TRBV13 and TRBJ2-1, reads AAGVIQSPRHLIKEKRETATLKCYPIPRHDTVYWYQQGPGQDPQFLISFYEKMQSDKGSIPDRFSAQQFSDYHSELNMSSLELGDSALYFCASTLRGSYGNEQFFGPGTRLTVL.

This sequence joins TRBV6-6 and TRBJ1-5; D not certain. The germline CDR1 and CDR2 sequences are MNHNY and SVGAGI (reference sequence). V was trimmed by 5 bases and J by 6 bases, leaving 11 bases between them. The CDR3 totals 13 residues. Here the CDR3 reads CASSNVLGQPQHF. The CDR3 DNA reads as TGTGCCAGCAGTAACGTACTCGGTCAGCCCCAGCATTTT.

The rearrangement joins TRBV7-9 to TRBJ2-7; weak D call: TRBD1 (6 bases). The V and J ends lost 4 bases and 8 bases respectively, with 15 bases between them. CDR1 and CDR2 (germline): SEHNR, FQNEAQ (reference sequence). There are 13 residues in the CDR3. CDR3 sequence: CASSSENRVKQYF. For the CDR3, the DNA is TGTGCCAGCAGCTCAGAGAACAGGGTTAAGCAGTACTTC.